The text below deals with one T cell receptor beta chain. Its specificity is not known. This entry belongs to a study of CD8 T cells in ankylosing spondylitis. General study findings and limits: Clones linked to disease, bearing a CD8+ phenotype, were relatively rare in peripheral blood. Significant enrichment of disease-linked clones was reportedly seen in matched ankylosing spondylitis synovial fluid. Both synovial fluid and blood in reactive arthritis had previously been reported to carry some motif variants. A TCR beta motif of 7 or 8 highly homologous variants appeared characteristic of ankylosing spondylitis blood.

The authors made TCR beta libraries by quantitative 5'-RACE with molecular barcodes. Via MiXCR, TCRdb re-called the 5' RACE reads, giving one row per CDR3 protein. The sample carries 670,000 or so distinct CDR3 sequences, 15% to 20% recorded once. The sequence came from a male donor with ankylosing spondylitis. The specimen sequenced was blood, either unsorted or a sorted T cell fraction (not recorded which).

The CDR3 bases are TGCGCCAGCAGCTTGAAAGGTAGCGGGGGGTACCCCTACGAGCAGTACTTC. It yields the protein CASSLKGSGGYPYEQYF. The chain carries TRBV5-1 and TRBJ2-7; 10 positions match TRBD2. The V and J ends lost 1 base and 2 bases, in that order; junction bases with no gene match: 9. Germline-derived CDR1 and CDR2 are SGHRS and YFSETQ. The CDR3 is 17 amino acids.